The 20 T cell receptor beta chains below come from one sample, sequenced in a study of monozygotic twins with inflammatory bowel disease. TCRdb re-called the 5' RACE reads and catalogs CDR3 proteins one per entry, DNA excluded. The specimen's table records about 85,000 distinct CDR3 sequences. Specimen: blood. The source of these receptors is a human donor with ulcerative colitis or Crohn's disease, or a healthy co-twin of an affected twin (not recorded which).

Here the CDR3 reads CASSRGGLETQYF. The chain carries TRBV7-6 and TRBJ2-5; the TCRdb D gene call, TRBD1, has no DNA to confirm it. This CDR3 spans 13 amino acids. Germline lookup yields CDR1 SGHVS and CDR2 FNYEAQ.

The V call is TRBV5-1, the J call TRBJ1-1; TCRdb picks TRBD1, but there is no DNA to check that call. CDR1 SGHRS and CDR2 YFSETQ come from the germline V gene. CDR3 length: 14 residues. CDR3 protein: CASSLAGQNTEAFF.

The V call is TRBV9, the J call TRBJ1-3. The CDR3 consists of 13 residues. Germline V lookup: CDR1 SGDLS, CDR2 YYNGEE. This chain's CDR3 is CASSVEGKNTIYF.

The V call is TRBV14, the J call TRBJ2-3. CDR3 length: 13 amino acids. The germline V gene encodes CDR1 SGHDN and CDR2 FVKESK. CDR3 region: CASSPSTTDTQYF.

This sequence joins TRBV6-5 and TRBJ1-3. The CDR3 sequence is 16 residues long. Germline V gene data show CDR1 as MNHEY and CDR2 as SVGAGI. The CDR3 loop is CASSFAGLGSGNTIYF.

J is TRBJ2-3 and V is TRBV5-1. Germline V CDR1 and CDR2: SGHRS, YFSETQ. The CDR3 consists of 14 residues. Here the CDR3 reads CASSLVGPTDTQYF.

The CDR3 protein is CASSLTSGGADGELFF. The V call is TRBV5-1, the J call TRBJ2-2; as DNA is missing, the TRBD2 call by TCRdb cannot be tested. The CDR3 is 16 amino acids. The germline V gene encodes CDR1 SGHRS and CDR2 YFSETQ. The whole variable domain, remainder taken from reference TRBV5-1 and TRBJ2-2, is KAGVTQTPRYLIKTRGQQVTLSCSPISGHRSVSWYQQTPGQGLQFLFEYFSETQRNKGNFPGRFSGRQFSNSRSEMNVSTLELGDSALYLCASSLTSGGADGELFFGEGSRLTVL.

The chain employs TRBV29-1 and TRBJ1-1; checking the TCRdb D call of TRBD1 is not possible without DNA. Looked up from germline, CDR1 is SQVTM and CDR2 is ANQGSEA. This CDR3 has 13 residues. The CDR3 protein is CSAVRGENTEAFF. The full variable domain, rest sourced from reference TRBV29-1 and TRBJ1-1, is SAVISQKPSRDICQRGTSLTIQCQVDSQVTMMFWYRQQPGQSLTLIATANQGSEATYESGFVIDKFPISRPNLTFSTLTVSNMSPEDSSIYLCSAVRGENTEAFFGQGTRLTVV.

The chain uses TRBV6-2 or TRBV6-3 and TRBJ2-7; TCRdb designates TRBD1, a call that cannot be tested without DNA. Germline CDR1 is MNHEY and CDR2 is SVGEGT. The CDR3 length is 15 residues. CDR3: CASLQLNRVAYEQYF.

The chain carries TRBV19 and TRBJ1-5. In germline, CDR1 is LNHDA, CDR2 SQIVND (reference sequence). There are 16 residues in the CDR3. CDR3 residues: CASDRIEGRGNQPQHF.

The chain joins TRBV9 to TRBJ1-1. Germline loops: CDR1 SGDLS, CDR2 YYNGEE. This CDR3 comprises 13 residues. This chain's CDR3 is CASSSGRYTEAFF.

V is TRBV5-1 and J is TRBJ1-4; the D call from TCRdb, TRBD1, cannot be confirmed without DNA. The CDR3 runs to 15 residues. Per the germline V gene, CDR1 is SGHRS and CDR2 is YFSETQ. This CDR3 reads CASSRAGTGDEKLFF.

The CDR3 sequence: CASSPLSYEQYF. The rearrangement links TRBV6-1 to TRBJ2-7. CDR3 length: 12 amino acids. Looked up from germline, CDR1 is MNHNS and CDR2 is SASEGT.

V gene TRBV6-5 combines with J gene TRBJ1-1; as DNA is missing, the TRBD1 call by TCRdb cannot be tested. This CDR3 contains 16 residues. Germline V gives CDR1 MNHEY, CDR2 SVGAGI. This CDR3 reads CASSLPTGVLNTEAFF.

The V and J genes are TRBV5-1 and TRBJ2-1; the TCRdb call, TRBD2, lacks DNA for checking. The CDR3 has 14 residues. Per the germline V gene, CDR1 is SGHRS and CDR2 is YFSETQ. The CDR3 here is CASSSRGDSHEQFF.

This chain links TRBV7-8 with TRBJ2-1. The CDR3 runs to 15 residues. Germline-derived CDR1 and CDR2 are SGHVS and FQNEAQ. CDR3 region: CASSLRSISYNEQFF.

The chain links TRBV5-1 to TRBJ2-5; TCRdb selects TRBD2, and the lack of DNA leaves this call unchecked. This CDR3 is 15 amino acids long. Germline CDR1 reads SGHRS; CDR2 reads YFSETQ. The CDR3 reads CASSLELAEAGTQYF.

This chain connects TRBV10-3 to TRBJ1-1; TCRdb designates TRBD1, a call that cannot be tested without DNA. The germline V gene encodes CDR1 ENHRY and CDR2 SYGVKD. CDR3 length: 14 amino acids. The CDR3 protein is CAISGGQGGTEAFF.

The genes are TRBV7-9 and TRBJ1-3. Per the germline V gene, CDR1 is SEHNR and CDR2 is FQNEAQ (reference sequence). This CDR3 comprises 13 residues. This CDR3 is CASSSSGINTIYF.

V and J are TRBV29-1 and TRBJ2-3; absent DNA, TCRdb's TRBD1 call cannot be checked. Germline-derived CDR1 and CDR2 are SQVTM and ANQGSEA. The CDR3 has 14 amino acids. The CDR3: CSVGHRGLPDTQYF.